This TCR beta chain stems from a study of PD-1 blockade in classical Hodgkin lymphoma. Regarding this clone: Its specificity is unknown.

Study-wide points: When set against healthy donors, newly diagnosed patients were reported to show lower baseline TCR diversity.

All patients relapsed after autologous stem cell transplantation, and brentuximab vedotin exposure varied. The V end lost 1 base, the J end lost 8 bases, and 5 bases lay between the germline ends. There are 12 residues in the CDR3. CDR1 and CDR2 from the germline V gene are MGHRA and YSYEKL. Sequencing used immunoSEQ multiplex PCR; TCRdb keeps in-frame clones, though not all of them. The sample consists of some 45,000 clones, 88% of them appearing once. The specimen comprised peripheral blood mononuclear cells (PBMCs), sampled at baseline. This clonotype originated in a human donor with classical Hodgkin lymphoma. The V and J genes are TRBV4-1 and TRBJ1-4; no firm D call. For the CDR3, the DNA is TGCGCCAGCAGCCAAGTAGGGGAAAAACTGTTTTTT. Protein product: CASSQVGEKLFF.